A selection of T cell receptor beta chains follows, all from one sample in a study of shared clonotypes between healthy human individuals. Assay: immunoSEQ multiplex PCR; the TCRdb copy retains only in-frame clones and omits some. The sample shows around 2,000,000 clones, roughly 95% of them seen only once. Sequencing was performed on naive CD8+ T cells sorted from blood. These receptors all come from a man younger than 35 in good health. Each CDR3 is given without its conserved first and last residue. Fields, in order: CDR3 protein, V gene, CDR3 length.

CDR3 protein: ASSLASNHQPQH
V gene: TRBV28
CDR3 length: 12

CDR3 protein: ASSEPSPGRDEQF
V gene: TRBV9
CDR3 length: 13

CDR3 protein: ASSPTGAEQY
V gene: TRBV7-9
CDR3 length: 10

CDR3 protein: AWSDASIQY
V gene: TRBV30
CDR3 length: 9

CDR3 protein: ASSLGEGADTQY
V gene: TRBV5-1
CDR3 length: 12

CDR3 protein: ASSYGTGITGELF
V gene: TRBV6-5
CDR3 length: 13

CDR3 protein: ASSAETSGRSYEQY
V gene: TRBV19
CDR3 length: 14

CDR3 protein: ASSPGQGREQY
V gene: TRBV19
CDR3 length: 11

CDR3 protein: AVAGVAGVSSYEQY
V gene: TRBV2
CDR3 length: 14

CDR3 protein: ASSQETGLAYEQY
V gene: TRBV4-3
CDR3 length: 13

CDR3 protein: ASSSRTGHYGYT
V gene: TRBV27
CDR3 length: 12

CDR3 protein: ASSPGQGGLYEQY
V gene: TRBV11-2
CDR3 length: 13

CDR3 protein: ASSQIVTSGGSAGANVLT
V gene: TRBV4-1
CDR3 length: 18

CDR3 protein: ASSSPGEGANEKLF
V gene: TRBV28
CDR3 length: 14

CDR3 protein: ASSPLFGIGGETQY
V gene: TRBV27
CDR3 length: 14

CDR3 protein: ASSPKDGTSGRVYNEQF
V gene: TRBV7-8
CDR3 length: 17

CDR3 protein: ASSQDAATLNNEQF
V gene: TRBV14
CDR3 length: 14

CDR3 protein: ASSLGLGADNEQF
V gene: TRBV7-9
CDR3 length: 13